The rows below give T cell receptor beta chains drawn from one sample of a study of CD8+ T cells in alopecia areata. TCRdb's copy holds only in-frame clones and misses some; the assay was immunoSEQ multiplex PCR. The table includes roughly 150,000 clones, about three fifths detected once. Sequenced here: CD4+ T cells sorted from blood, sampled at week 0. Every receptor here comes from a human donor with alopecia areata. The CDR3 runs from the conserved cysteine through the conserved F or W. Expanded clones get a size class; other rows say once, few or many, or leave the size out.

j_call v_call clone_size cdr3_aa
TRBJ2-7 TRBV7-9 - CASSRIIGAYEQYF
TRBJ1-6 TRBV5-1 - CASSQDSNSPLHF
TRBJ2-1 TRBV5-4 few CASSLGTVSEQFF
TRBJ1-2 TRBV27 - CASSSQGAYGYTF
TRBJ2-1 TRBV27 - CASSSFFGGQQFF
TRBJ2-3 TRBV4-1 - CASSRLAGGTFSTDTQYF
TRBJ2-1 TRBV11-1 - CASSCTSGGRNEQFF
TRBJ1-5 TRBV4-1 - CASSSRMINQPQHF
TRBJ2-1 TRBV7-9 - CASSLGSGLDDNEQFF
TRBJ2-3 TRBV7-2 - CASRRESGADTQYF
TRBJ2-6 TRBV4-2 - CASSPGASGANVLTF
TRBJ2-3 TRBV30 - CAWGAADTQYF
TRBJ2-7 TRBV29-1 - CSVEVVRPIHSYEQYF
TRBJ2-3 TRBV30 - CAWSELAGGTDTQYF
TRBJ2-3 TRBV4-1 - CASSQEPTRTDTQYF
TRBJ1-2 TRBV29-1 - CSVRSTAGRVDGYTF
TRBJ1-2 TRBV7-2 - CASSSGYLGGYGYTF
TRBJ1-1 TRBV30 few CAWRRELNTEAFF
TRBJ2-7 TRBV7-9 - CASSLDSDREQYF
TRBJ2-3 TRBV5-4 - CASSPDRVTDTQYF
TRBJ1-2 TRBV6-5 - CASRATGTYGYTF
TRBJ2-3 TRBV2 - CASTQGSTDTQYF
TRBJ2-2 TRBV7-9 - CASSLAKGLAATGELFF